These T cell receptor beta chains were read from a single sample in a study of T cell changes during pregnancy in multiple sclerosis. Data came from immunoSEQ multiplex PCR; TCRdb stores just in-frame clones and leaves some out. This sample has about 71,000 clones; approximately 90% occur once, and the top ten carry over 1%. The sequencing here drew on peripheral blood, taken in the third trimester of pregnancy. The receptor source for this set is a female donor with multiple sclerosis, enrolled in a pregnancy study. CDR3s include the opening cysteine and the closing phenylalanine or tryptophan. A D gene is named only where the DNA matches it firmly. Only part of the rows carry a size: once, few, many, or a class if the clone is expanded.

DNA | CDR3 | J | V | size | D
TGTGCCAGCGGAGGGGACTCCTACGAGCAGTACTTC | CASGGDSYEQYF | TRBJ2-7 | TRBV2 | NA | NA
TGTGCCAGCAGCGTCCCCAACCGAGGGACCCAGCATTTT | CASSVPNRGTQHF | TRBJ1-5 | TRBV28 | NA | NA
TGTGCCAGCAGTGATCCGGGAGGAAGTTACGAGCAGTACTTC | CASSDPGGSYEQYF | TRBJ2-7 | TRBV25-1 | NA | TRBD2
TGTGCCAGCAGTTTATCGGGACAGACTCTTTATGGCTACACCTTC | CASSLSGQTLYGYTF | TRBJ1-2 | TRBV27 | NA | TRBD1
TGTGCCAGCAGCCAAGAGCAGTGGTCTGGGGCAGTTTTCTTT | CASSQEQWSGAVFF | TRBJ1-1 | TRBV4-2 | NA | NA
TGTGCCTCATGCCCCTCGACTAGCGGAAACACCGGGGAGCTGTTTTTT | CASCPSTSGNTGELFF | TRBJ2-2 | TRBV10-3 | once | TRBD2
TGCGCCAGCAGGTTGGGAGGAGGGAGCTCCTACGAGCAGTACTTC | CASRLGGGSSYEQYF | TRBJ2-7 | TRBV5-1 | once | NA
TGTGCCTGGAGTGTTGGAGGTTGGGGCACTGAAGCTTTCTTT | CAWSVGGWGTEAFF | TRBJ1-1 | TRBV30 | NA | NA
TGTGCCAGCAGTGGAGAGGGGGTCATTCTCAATCAGCCCCAGCATTTT | CASSGEGVILNQPQHF | TRBJ1-5 | TRBV6-1 | NA | NA
TGTGCCAGCAGTTCTTTCCCCTCGAACACTGAAGCTTTCTTT | CASSSFPSNTEAFF | TRBJ1-1 | TRBV6-6 | NA | NA
TGTGCCAGCAGCTTAGGAGGGGGCAATCAGCCCCAGCATTTT | CASSLGGGNQPQHF | TRBJ1-5 | TRBV13 | NA | NA
TGTGCCAGCAGTTTAAGTCCGGGACACCCGAACACTGAAGCTTTCTTT | CASSLSPGHPNTEAFF | TRBJ1-1 | TRBV27 | NA | NA